What follows is one T cell receptor (beta chain) and its context. This clonotype has more than one count but fewer than ten. Its binding antigen is unknown. Base qualities are not provided; no much larger clone lies one nucleotide away. Sequencing relied on an Illumina HiSeq 2500. TCR beta libraries were prepared by quantitative 5'-RACE with molecular barcodes. Per the original workflow: A new computational method, built on a probabilistic model of VDJ rearrangement, was used to identify disease-linked TCR variants. TCRdb itself trimmed the public reads at Q25 with fastp, ran MiXCR and retained productive beta chains. Each CDR3 protein appears once, grouped with its most common genes and DNA. TCRdb, rather than the study authors, made the V and J calls. The sample has roughly 700,000 distinct CDR3 sequences on record, around a fifth of them singletons. The ten biggest clones cover approximately 18% of the sample.

The CDR3 holds 15 amino acids from the cysteine to the phenylalanine. Kept here is only the CDR3 DNA, which spans 45 bases and is read in frame from base 1. V and J lose 6 bases and 2 bases, and a span of 17 bases separates them. The germline V gene gives CDR1 as SQVTM and CDR2 as ANQGSEA. This sample stems from a study of CD8 T cells in ankylosing spondylitis (dated by TCRdb to between 2016 and 2019). Regarding the research as a whole: To find TCR variants linked to disease, the study profiled T cell receptor beta repertoires in ankylosing spondylitis patients and healthy donors. The full study cohort comprised around 25 ankylosing spondylitis patients and 110 or so healthy donors. Peripheral blood was sampled, and synovial fluid was additionally collected from ankylosing spondylitis patients.

Overall results and qualifications from the work: The disease-linked clones had a CD8+ phenotype and were found at relatively low frequencies in peripheral blood. Some motif variants were previously reported in synovial fluid and blood of reactive arthritis patients, suggesting common disease-initiation mechanisms. According to the report, matched synovial fluid samples from ankylosing spondylitis patients were significantly enriched for the disease-linked clones. Blood from ankylosing spondylitis patients appeared to be characterized by a TCR beta motif composed of about eight highly homologous amino acid variants.

The sequence joins TRBV29-1 to TRBJ2-4; TRBD2 is possibly the D segment (7 matching bases). This receptor was taken from a male donor with ankylosing spondylitis. The specimen was blood, either unsorted or a sorted T cell fraction (not recorded which). CDR3 loop: CSVVTGRDSKNIQYF. The bases read TGCAGCGTCGTTACAGGGAGGGACTCCAAAAACATTCAGTACTTC.